The 19 T cell receptor beta chains presented below share a single source sample, sequenced in a study of T cell responses to AZD1222 COVID-19 vaccine. Repertoires were generated with immunoSEQ multiplex PCR, while TCRdb's copy carries only in-frame clones and drops some. The sample yields some 130,000 clones, 80% to 95% seen once. The sequences come from peripheral blood, collected on day 0 of AZD1222 vaccination. The receptors stem from an adult in good health.

The count of this clone is one. J is TRBJ2-3 and V is TRBV7-6; the D is unclear. Trimming left V 6 bases short and J 5 bases short, with 18 bases between. Germline lookup yields CDR1 SGHVS and CDR2 FNYEAQ. The CDR3 has 15 amino acids. CDR3 protein: CASSWLPTFGDTQYF. The CDR3, as DNA: TGTGCCAGCAGTTGGCTGCCGACCTTCGGAGATACGCAGTATTTT.

This chain uses TRBV24-1 with TRBJ1-2; 7 bases are shared with TRBD1. Germline V CDR1 and CDR2: KGHDR, SFDVKD. V dropped 4 bases and J dropped 4; count of bases not matched to a gene: 8. This CDR3 is built from 15 residues. The CDR3 nucleotides are TGTGCCACCAGTGACCCCCGGACAGGCGCCTATGGCTACACCTTC. This encodes CATSDPRTGAYGYTF.

The V and J genes are TRBV11-3 and TRBJ2-2; no definite D call. CDR1 is SGHNT and CDR2 is YENEEA in the germline V gene. The CDR3 runs 16 residues. The ends were cut back, 5 bases at V and 0 bases at J, with 13 bases in the middle. This chain's CDR3 is CASSRWWSANTGELFF. CDR3 DNA: TGTGCCAGCAGCCGATGGTGGTCGGCGAACACCGGGGAGCTGTTTTTT.

The V and J genes are TRBV5-5 and TRBJ2-7; D is uncertain. This CDR3 contains 13 residues. Deletions cut 2 bases from V and 3 bases from J, with 9 bases between. Germline lookup yields CDR1 SGHKS and CDR2 YYEKEE (reference sequence). The CDR3 region is CASSFSPVYEQYF. For the CDR3, the DNA is TGTGCCAGCAGCTTTTCGCCGGTCTACGAGCAGTACTTC. Full variable domain (missing parts from reference TRBV5-5 and TRBJ2-7): DAGVTQSPTHLIKTRGQQVTLRCSPISGHKSVSWYQQVLGQGPQFIFQYYEKEERGRGNFPDRFSARQFPNYSSELNVNALLLGDSALYLCASSFSPVYEQYFGPGTRLTVT.

The V and J genes are TRBV24-1 and TRBJ2-3; either TRBD1 or TRBD2 may supply D (6 bases each). The CDR3 runs to 14 residues. Germline CDR1 is KGHDR and CDR2 is SFDVKD. V lost 5 bases to trimming and J lost 3 bases, with 11 bases between them. This CDR3 reads CATSVTGGTDTQYF. CDR3 nucleotides: TGTGCCACCAGTGTGACAGGAGGGACAGATACGCAGTATTTT.

This clone appeared a single time. The same CDR3 also results from other DNA sequences found in this sample. This rearrangement joins TRBV7-2 to TRBJ1-5; 8 bases are shared with TRBD1. Unmatched junction bases numbered 1, after V lost 5 bases and J lost 4 bases. CDR1 is SGHTA and CDR2 is FQGNSA in the germline V gene. This CDR3 contains 13 residues. CDR3 DNA: TGTGCCAGCAGCACAGGGGGGAATCAGCCCCAGCATTTT. Amino acids: CASSTGGNQPQHF.

The chain carries TRBV19 and TRBJ1-3; no clear D gene. This CDR3 contains 15 residues. Germline loops: CDR1 LNHDA, CDR2 SQIVND (reference sequence). V shed 6 bases and J shed 1 base, with 13 bases lying between them. This CDR3 is CASRSVVRSGNTIYF. DNA of the CDR3: TGTGCCAGTAGATCGGTGGTAAGGTCTGGAAACACCATATATTTT.

This rearrangement joins TRBV9 to TRBJ1-2; no clear D. The V and J ends lost 1 base and 6 bases respectively, with 10 bases between them. The CDR3 length is 13 residues. Germline V gene lookup returns CDR1 SGDLS and CDR2 YYNGEE. In DNA, the CDR3 is TGTGCCAGCAGCGTACAGCCCATGGATGGCTACACCTTC. Translated, it gives CASSVQPMDGYTF.

CDR3 nucleotides: TGTGCCACCAAGGGTCTGTTGAACACCGGGGAGCTGTTTTTT. Protein product: CATKGLLNTGELFF. V usage is TRBV6-5 and J usage is TRBJ2-2; D gene ambiguous. There are 14 residues in the CDR3. Germline CDR1 is MNHEY and CDR2 is SVGAGI. Trimming took off 10 bases at V and 1 base at J, with 13 bases between the two ends.

The chain combines TRBV29-1 with TRBJ2-2; D is perhaps TRBD1 or TRBD2 (7 bases each). Germline loops: CDR1 SQVTM, CDR2 ANQGSEA. The CDR3 has 13 residues. Trimming removed 6 bases at V and 6 bases at J, with 14 bases between. The CDR3 loop reads CSVNQGGAGELFF. CDR3 bases: TGCAGCGTCAACCAGGGGGGGGCCGGGGAGCTGTTTTTT.

V usage is TRBV7-3 and J usage is TRBJ2-7; D not certain. CDR1 is SGHTA and CDR2 is FQGTGA in the germline V gene. This CDR3 is built from 13 residues. Trimming cost V 5 bases and J 2 bases, with 10 bases left between them. The CDR3 nucleotides read TGTGCCAGCAGCCTTTCCGCCCCCTACGAGCAGTACTTC. This translates into CASSLSAPYEQYF.

The V gene is TRBV3-1 (or the pseudogene TRBV3-2), the J gene TRBJ2-1; D not resolved. Germline CDR1 LGHDT, CDR2 YNNKEL (reference sequence). Trimming left V 4 bases short and J 10 bases short, with 8 bases between. This CDR3 region has 11 residues. CDR3 region: CASSLSGEQFF. In nucleotides, the CDR3 is TGTGCCAGCAGCCTTAGTGGGGAGCAGTTCTTC.

The chain couples TRBV11-2 to TRBJ1-1; TRBD1 might be the D (5 bases). Deletions cut 8 bases from V and 3 bases from J, with 16 bases between. This CDR3 is built from 14 residues. Germline-derived CDR1 and CDR2 are SGHAT and FQNNGV. CDR3 coding DNA: TGTGCCAGCTGTCAGGGATTAAGCTACACTGAAGCTTTCTTT. This gives the protein CASCQGLSYTEAFF.

The chain carries TRBV7-2 and TRBJ2-7; 8 bases match TRBD2. The CDR3 consists of 15 residues. V shed 4 bases and J 3 bases; nucleotides not matched to a gene: 8. Germline CDR1 reads SGHTA; CDR2 reads FQGNSA. CDR3 nucleotides: TGTGCCAGCAGCTCCCGAGCGGGAGCTAACTACGAGCAGTACTTC. Its protein is CASSSRAGANYEQYF.

V and J are TRBV12-3 or TRBV12-4 and TRBJ2-5, with 8 positions matching TRBD1. CDR3 size: 13 residues. J gave up 5 bases and V 2 bases, and 1 base lay outside the gene matches. The CDR3 is CASSLWDRETQYF. The CDR3 DNA sequence: TGTGCCAGCAGTTTATGGGACAGGGAGACCCAGTACTTC.

V gene TRBV7-3 combines with J gene TRBJ2-3; D is unresolved. Germline lookup yields CDR1 SGHTA and CDR2 FQGTGA. Trimming removed 2 bases at V and 2 bases at J, with 5 bases between. CDR3 length: 13 amino acids. CDR3 bases: TGTGCCAGCAGCTTATTCAACACAGATACGCAGTATTTT. Translated, it gives CASSLFNTDTQYF. Drawing the rest from reference TRBV7-3 and TRBJ2-3, the complete variable domain is GAGVSQTPSNKVTEKGKYVELRCDPISGHTALYWYRQSLGQGPEFLIYFQGTGAADDSGLPNDRFFAVRPEGSVSTLKIQRTERGDSAVYLCASSLFNTDTQYFGPGTRLTVL.

A single count supports this clone. The chain links TRBV7-2 to TRBJ1-1; D not certain. The V gene lost 5 bases and the J gene lost 5 bases, with 18 bases spanning the gap. Germline V gene lookup returns CDR1 SGHTA and CDR2 FQGNSA. The CDR3 contains 15 residues. CDR3 in amino acids: CASSPLRALGTEAFF. CDR3 nucleotides: TGTGCCAGCAGCCCCCTTCGGGCGCTCGGAACTGAAGCTTTCTTT.

The chain employs TRBV4-2 and TRBJ1-1; D call uncertain. The CDR3 extends over 12 amino acids. Between the trimmed V and J ends, which lost 3 bases and 9 bases, there was a span of 11 bases. Germline V lookup: CDR1 LGHNA, CDR2 YNFKEQ. DNA of the CDR3: TGTGCCAGCAGCCAGGATGACGTTAAAGCTTTCTTT. This gives the protein CASSQDDVKAFF.

This chain connects TRBV14 to TRBJ2-1; D uncertain. The CDR3 loop spans 16 amino acids. CDR1 is SGHDN, CDR2 FVKESK, per germline. Trimming pared 0 bases from V and 0 bases from J, leaving 9 bases between. CDR3 region: CASSQEWLSSYNEQFF. The CDR3 DNA follows: TGTGCCAGCAGCCAAGAATGGTTAAGCTCCTACAATGAGCAGTTCTTC.